These 31 T cell receptor beta chains were sequenced from one sample in a study of blood T cell repertoires in COVID-19. Data came from immunoSEQ multiplex PCR; TCRdb stores just in-frame clones and leaves some out. There are about 210,000 clones in the sample; about nine tenths occur only once, and over 9% lies in the top ten. Sequenced: PBMCs or T cells enriched from blood (not recorded which). The source is a man aged 18-30 years with acute COVID-19.

V and J are TRBV4-3 and TRBJ1-1, with TRBD1 identical over 7 bases. The CDR3 length is 16 residues. Germline lookup yields CDR1 LGHNA and CDR2 YSLEER. Germline trimming cut 1 base from V and 1 base from J; bases unmatched to any gene: 6. The CDR3 loop is CASSQVHRGKNTEAFF. CDR3 nucleotides: TGCGCCAGCAGCCAAGTCCACAGGGGAAAGAACACTGAAGCTTTCTTT.

This rearrangement joins TRBV2 to TRBJ1-2, with unresolved D. Germline assignment: CDR1 SNHLY and CDR2 FYNNEI. This CDR3 spans 12 amino acids. With 8 bases removed from V and 2 bases from J, the gap between germline ends came to 9 bases. This CDR3 is CASGQANYGYTF. Here the CDR3 DNA reads TGTGCCAGCGGGCAGGCAAACTATGGCTACACCTTC.

The chain carries TRBV10-3 and TRBJ2-7; perhaps TRBD1 as D (5 bases). The germline gives CDR1 ENHRY, CDR2 SYGVKD. With 1 base removed from V and 5 bases from J, the gap between germline ends came to 12 bases. The CDR3 has 14 residues. DNA for the CDR3: TGTGCCATCAGTGAGTTAGGGGCAGGGAACGAGCAGTACTTC. Its protein product is CAISELGAGNEQYF.

This clone appeared once. This sequence joins TRBV4-1 and TRBJ1-4; 7 bases align to TRBD1. The CDR3 length is 15 residues. The germline V gene has CDR1 MGHRA and CDR2 YSYEKL. The V gene end was trimmed by 1 base and the J gene end by 6 bases; junction bases not matched to a gene: 5. The CDR3 DNA reads TGCGCCAGCAGCCAAGTGACAGGGTTTTATGAAAAACTGTTTTTT. It encodes CASSQVTGFYEKLFF.

V is TRBV30 and J is TRBJ1-3; 8 nucleotides agree with TRBD1. Germline CDR1 is GTSNPN and CDR2 is SVGIG (reference sequence). The CDR3 has 19 amino acids. V dropped 3 bases and J dropped 0; count of bases not matched to a gene: 16. CDR3 in amino acids: CAWRINGLGQGRSGNTIYF. Written as DNA, the CDR3 is TGTGCCTGGAGGATCAACGGGCTAGGACAGGGCCGCTCTGGAAACACCATATATTTT.

The rearrangement uses TRBV2 and TRBJ2-7; 9 nucleotides line up with TRBD1. This CDR3 spans 15 amino acids. Germline V gene lookup returns CDR1 SNHLY and CDR2 FYNNEI. The V segment lost 1 base and the J segment 2 bases; nucleotides outside the gene matches: 3. This CDR3 reads CASSEVRTGAYEQYF. The CDR3 nucleotides read TGTGCCAGCAGTGAAGTTCGGACAGGGGCCTACGAGCAGTACTTC. Combining the CDR3 with reference TRBV2 and TRBJ2-7 gives the whole variable domain EPEVTQTPSHQVTQMGQEVILRCVPISNHLYFYWYRQILGQKVEFLVSFYNNEISEKSEIFDDQFSVERPDGSNFTLKIRSTKLEDSAMYFCASSEVRTGAYEQYFGPGTRLTVT.

This chain joins TRBV29-1 and TRBJ2-3; TRBD1 matches 8 bases. V dropped 6 bases and J dropped 0; count of bases not matched to a gene: 5. The CDR3 spans 14 residues. Germline assignment: CDR1 SQVTM and CDR2 ANQGSEA. CDR3 region: CSVGQGLSTDTQYF. For the CDR3, the DNA is TGCAGCGTAGGACAGGGACTTAGCACAGATACGCAGTATTTT.

This clone showed up just once. J is TRBJ2-3 and V is TRBV2, with TRBD2 as a possible D gene (6 bases). The length of the CDR3 is 13 residues. Trimming removed 0 bases at V and 5 bases at J, with 6 bases between. Germline V gene data show CDR1 as SNHLY and CDR2 as FYNNEI. The CDR3 DNA reads TGTGCCAGCAGTGAAGCGCGGGGAGATACGCAGTATTTT. This sequence encodes CASSEARGDTQYF.

The V call is TRBV6-1, the J call TRBJ1-6, with no clear D. V shed 0 bases and J shed 9 bases, with 12 bases lying between them. Looked up from germline, CDR1 is MNHNS and CDR2 is SASEGT. The CDR3 extends over 15 amino acids. The CDR3 region is CASSEASPGVSPLHF. CDR3 in DNA: TGTGCCAGCAGTGAAGCGTCCCCGGGAGTTTCACCCCTCCACTTT.

J is TRBJ2-3 and V is TRBV29-1; TRBD2 agrees at 14 bases. Germline V gene data show CDR1 as SQVTM and CDR2 as ANQGSEA. CDR3 size: 15 residues. J gave up 6 bases and V 6 bases, and 8 bases lay outside the gene matches. The CDR3 loop is CSVGLAGGSRDTQYF. CDR3 coding DNA: TGCAGCGTCGGACTAGCGGGAGGCTCCCGGGATACGCAGTATTTT.

The rearrangement uses TRBV28 and TRBJ2-7; 11 positions match TRBD2. The germline V gene encodes CDR1 MDHEN and CDR2 SYDVKM. The junction had 8 bases not matched to a gene; V was cut back by 4 bases and J by 0 bases. The CDR3 has 17 residues. The CDR3 DNA sequence: TGTGCCAGCAGTTCGATCGGACTAGCGGGTTTCTCCTACGAGCAGTACTTC. Its translation is CASSSIGLAGFSYEQYF.

This chain connects TRBV5-4 to TRBJ1-4; 7 bases agree with TRBD1. The CDR3 length is 17 residues. V trimming: 2 bases; J trimming: 8 bases; junction bases outside the gene matches: 15. Germline loops: CDR1 SGHNT, CDR2 YYREEE (reference sequence). As DNA, the CDR3 is TGTGCCAGCAGCTTCTCGGCGAGTACAGGGGTTAGGGAAAAACTGTTTTTT. Amino acids: CASSFSASTGVREKLFF.

This clone was detected ten times or more. The genes are TRBV23-1 and TRBJ2-7; 10 positions agree with TRBD1. TRBV23-1 carries the ORF label, with uncertain function. The CDR3 spans 17 residues. J gave up 3 bases and V 7 bases, and 15 bases lay outside the gene matches. In nucleotides, the CDR3 is TGCGCCAGCACCCAGAGGCGTATCGGGACAGGGGACTACGAGCAGTACTTC. Amino acid sequence: CASTQRRIGTGDYEQYF.

There are a few counts of this clone. The chain links TRBV19 to TRBJ2-2; D possibly corresponds to TRBD2 (6 bases). There are 15 residues in the CDR3. Per germline, CDR1 LNHDA and CDR2 SQIVND (reference sequence). V lost 0 bases to trimming and J lost 5 bases, with 10 bases between them. This chain's CDR3 is CASSIDRGMTGELFF. Written as DNA, the CDR3 is TGTGCCAGTAGTATAGATCGGGGGATGACCGGGGAGCTGTTTTTT.

The rearrangement links TRBV12-2 to TRBJ1-4; TRBD1 is the table's D call and was not checked against the DNA. TRBV12-2 is given as a pseudogene. The CDR3 covers 15 residues. DNA of the CDR3: TGTGCAAGTCGCCCGGGACAGTCCTTTAATGAAAAACTGTTTTTT. This gives the protein CASRPGQSFNEKLFF.

This clone was recorded only once. V and J are TRBV7-2 and TRBJ2-5, with a tentative D call TRBD2 (5 bases). The CDR3 is 15 residues long. Trimming removed 5 bases at V and 5 bases at J, with 18 bases between. Germline lookup yields CDR1 SGHTA and CDR2 FQGNSA. The CDR3 region is CASSTPRTGRETQYF. As DNA, the CDR3 is TGTGCCAGCAGCACTCCCCGGACTGGAAGGGAGACCCAGTACTTC.

CDR3 residues: CAISATANTEAFF. CDR3 DNA: TGTGCCATCAGTGCGACAGCGAACACTGAAGCTTTCTTT. The chain combines TRBV10-3 with TRBJ1-1; TRBD1 might be the D (5 bases). V lost 4 bases, J lost 1 base, and 7 bases lay in between. This CDR3 is built from 13 residues. Germline V gene sequence: CDR1 ENHRY, CDR2 SYGVKD.

The chain uses TRBV15 and TRBJ2-6; 9 bases map to TRBD2. This CDR3 spans 18 amino acids. J was trimmed by 4 bases and V by 3 bases; bases with no gene match: 10. Germline V CDR1 and CDR2: LNHNV, YYDKDF (reference sequence). Here the CDR3 reads CATSSPREGLTGANVLTF. The CDR3 bases are TGTGCCACCAGCAGTCCGCGGGAGGGCCTAACGGGGGCCAACGTCCTGACTTTC.

This chain connects TRBV24-1 to TRBJ1-5; perhaps TRBD1 as D (5 bases). The CDR3 is made up of 11 amino acids. The V end lost 5 bases, the J end lost 13 bases, and 11 bases lay between the germline ends. Germline V gene sequence: CDR1 KGHDR, CDR2 SFDVKD. The CDR3 nucleotides are TGTGCCACCAGTGCACCGGCAGGGCAGCATTTT. It codes for CATSAPAGQHF.

V usage is TRBV4-1 and J usage is TRBJ1-5; 7 positions agree with TRBD1. V shed 1 base and J 0 bases; nucleotides not matched to a gene: 9. Per the germline V gene, CDR1 is MGHRA and CDR2 is YSYEKL. The CDR3 sequence is 18 residues long. CDR3 nucleotides: TGCGCCAGCAGCCAAGTTGTGACAGGGCGGAATAGCAATCAGCCCCAGCATTTT. This sequence encodes CASSQVVTGRNSNQPQHF.

The chain has TRBV7-9 and TRBJ1-2, with 9 bases lining up with TRBD1. Germline CDR1 reads SEHNR; CDR2 reads FQNEAQ (reference sequence). This CDR3 has 15 amino acids. The junction had 6 bases not matched to a gene; V was cut back by 0 bases and J by 7 bases. The CDR3 sequence is CASSLAPGQGSGYTF. DNA of the CDR3: TGTGCCAGCAGCTTAGCTCCGGGACAGGGTAGTGGCTACACCTTC.

The chain couples TRBV14 to TRBJ1-3; D not certain. The germline CDR1 and CDR2 sequences are SGHDN and FVKESK. The V gene lost 4 bases and the J gene lost 2 bases, with 12 bases spanning the gap. The CDR3 has 15 amino acids. CDR3 DNA sequence: TGTGCCAGCAGCCGAGGGATGTCGGCTGGAAACACCATATATTTT. Its translation: CASSRGMSAGNTIYF.

The chain links TRBV7-2 to TRBJ1-6; the D gene is possibly TRBD1 (5 bases). Deletions cut 8 bases from V and 7 bases from J, with 15 bases between. The CDR3 covers 14 residues. Germline V lookup: CDR1 SGHTA, CDR2 FQGNSA. Here the CDR3 reads CASRRGSENSPLHF. The CDR3 DNA reads as TGTGCCAGCCGAAGGGGTTCTGAGAATTCACCCCTCCACTTT.

To note about this clone: One junction end disagrees with the germline gene, perhaps due to a read error. The chain carries TRBV11-3 and TRBJ2-4; 9 bases are shared with TRBD2. In germline, CDR1 is SGHNT, CDR2 YENEEA. CDR3 length equals 14 residues. The CDR3 nucleotides are TGTGCCAGCACCTTAGGACTAGCGAGTAACATTCAGTACTTC. Amino acids: CASTLGLASNIQYF.

V gene TRBV7-2 combines with J gene TRBJ2-1; 7 nucleotides match TRBD2. The V segment lost 5 bases and the J segment 4 bases; nucleotides outside the gene matches: 5. The CDR3 runs to 14 residues. The V gene's germline CDR1 is SGHTA and CDR2 FQGNSA. The CDR3 sequence: CASSRPSGYNEQFF. CDR3 DNA sequence: TGTGCCAGCAGCCGGCCTAGCGGATACAATGAGCAGTTCTTC.

The chain couples TRBV28 to TRBJ2-2; 9 bases match TRBD1. Per the germline V gene, CDR1 is MDHEN and CDR2 is SYDVKM. The CDR3 totals 15 residues. V lost 7 bases and J lost 3; bases outside the gene matches: 6. The CDR3 DNA follows: TGTGCCAGCATGAAGGGACAGGGATACACCGGGGAGCTGTTTTTT. It specifies CASMKGQGYTGELFF.

This clone was observed once. The rearrangement uses TRBV20-1 and TRBJ2-1; D gene unclear. This CDR3 is built from 11 residues. Germline assignment: CDR1 DFQATT and CDR2 SNEGSKA (reference sequence). V was cut by 2 bases and J by 16 bases, with 15 bases left in between. The DNA for the CDR3 is TGCAGTGCTAGACTATCGTCTGCGACTTTCTTC. Its protein is CSARLSSATFF.

This sequence joins TRBV13 and TRBJ2-3; 12 bases align to TRBD1. V lost 5 bases, J lost 5 bases, and 11 bases stayed unmatched. The germline V gene encodes CDR1 PRHDT and CDR2 FYEKMQ (reference sequence). This CDR3 comprises 17 residues. The CDR3 protein is CASSPQRDRGREDTQYF. The CDR3 region has the DNA TGTGCCAGCAGCCCCCAACGGGACAGGGGGCGTGAAGATACGCAGTATTTT.

V and J are TRBV10-3 and TRBJ1-2; D perhaps matches TRBD1 (6 bases). Trimming removed 8 bases at V and 2 bases at J, with 9 bases between. The CDR3 length is 12 residues. From germline, CDR1 is ENHRY and CDR2 SYGVKD. CDR3 amino acids: CAIRDTNYGYTF. Written as DNA, the CDR3 is TGTGCCATCCGGGACACGAACTATGGCTACACCTTC.

The chain joins TRBV9 to TRBJ1-5; 10 nucleotides line up with TRBD1. Trimming removed 0 bases from V and 4 bases from J; junction bases left unmatched: 7. This CDR3 contains 17 residues. CDR1 is SGDLS, CDR2 YYNGEE, per germline. CDR3 DNA: TGTGCCAGCAGCGTAGTTTGGGACAGGGGATGTAATCAGCCCCAGCATTTT. It yields the protein CASSVVWDRGCNQPQHF.

A word on this clone: At the DNA level, this CDR3 is encoded by other sequences in the same sample as well. V usage is TRBV4-1 and J usage is TRBJ2-7; no firm D call. In germline, CDR1 is MGHRA, CDR2 YSYEKL. The CDR3 loop spans 15 amino acids. V lost 0 bases and J lost 0, with 9 bases in between. The CDR3 sequence: CASSQDRGSSYEQYF. The CDR3 DNA reads as TGCGCCAGCAGCCAAGACCGAGGAAGCTCCTACGAGCAGTACTTC.